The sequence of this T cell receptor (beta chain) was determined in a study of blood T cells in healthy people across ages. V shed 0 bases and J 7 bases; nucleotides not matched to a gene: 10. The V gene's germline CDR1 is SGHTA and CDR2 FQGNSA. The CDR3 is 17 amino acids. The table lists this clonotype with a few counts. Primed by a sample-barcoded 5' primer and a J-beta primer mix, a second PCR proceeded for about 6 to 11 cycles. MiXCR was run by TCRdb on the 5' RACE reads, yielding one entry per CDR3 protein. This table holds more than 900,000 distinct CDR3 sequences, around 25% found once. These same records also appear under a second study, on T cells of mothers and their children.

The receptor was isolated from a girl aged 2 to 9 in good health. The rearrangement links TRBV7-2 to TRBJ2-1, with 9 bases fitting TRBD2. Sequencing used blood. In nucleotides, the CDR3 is TGTGCCAGCAGCTTAGCGCGGGGCGGGGGGGCGAGAAATGAGCAGTTCTTC. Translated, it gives CASSLARGGGARNEQFF.